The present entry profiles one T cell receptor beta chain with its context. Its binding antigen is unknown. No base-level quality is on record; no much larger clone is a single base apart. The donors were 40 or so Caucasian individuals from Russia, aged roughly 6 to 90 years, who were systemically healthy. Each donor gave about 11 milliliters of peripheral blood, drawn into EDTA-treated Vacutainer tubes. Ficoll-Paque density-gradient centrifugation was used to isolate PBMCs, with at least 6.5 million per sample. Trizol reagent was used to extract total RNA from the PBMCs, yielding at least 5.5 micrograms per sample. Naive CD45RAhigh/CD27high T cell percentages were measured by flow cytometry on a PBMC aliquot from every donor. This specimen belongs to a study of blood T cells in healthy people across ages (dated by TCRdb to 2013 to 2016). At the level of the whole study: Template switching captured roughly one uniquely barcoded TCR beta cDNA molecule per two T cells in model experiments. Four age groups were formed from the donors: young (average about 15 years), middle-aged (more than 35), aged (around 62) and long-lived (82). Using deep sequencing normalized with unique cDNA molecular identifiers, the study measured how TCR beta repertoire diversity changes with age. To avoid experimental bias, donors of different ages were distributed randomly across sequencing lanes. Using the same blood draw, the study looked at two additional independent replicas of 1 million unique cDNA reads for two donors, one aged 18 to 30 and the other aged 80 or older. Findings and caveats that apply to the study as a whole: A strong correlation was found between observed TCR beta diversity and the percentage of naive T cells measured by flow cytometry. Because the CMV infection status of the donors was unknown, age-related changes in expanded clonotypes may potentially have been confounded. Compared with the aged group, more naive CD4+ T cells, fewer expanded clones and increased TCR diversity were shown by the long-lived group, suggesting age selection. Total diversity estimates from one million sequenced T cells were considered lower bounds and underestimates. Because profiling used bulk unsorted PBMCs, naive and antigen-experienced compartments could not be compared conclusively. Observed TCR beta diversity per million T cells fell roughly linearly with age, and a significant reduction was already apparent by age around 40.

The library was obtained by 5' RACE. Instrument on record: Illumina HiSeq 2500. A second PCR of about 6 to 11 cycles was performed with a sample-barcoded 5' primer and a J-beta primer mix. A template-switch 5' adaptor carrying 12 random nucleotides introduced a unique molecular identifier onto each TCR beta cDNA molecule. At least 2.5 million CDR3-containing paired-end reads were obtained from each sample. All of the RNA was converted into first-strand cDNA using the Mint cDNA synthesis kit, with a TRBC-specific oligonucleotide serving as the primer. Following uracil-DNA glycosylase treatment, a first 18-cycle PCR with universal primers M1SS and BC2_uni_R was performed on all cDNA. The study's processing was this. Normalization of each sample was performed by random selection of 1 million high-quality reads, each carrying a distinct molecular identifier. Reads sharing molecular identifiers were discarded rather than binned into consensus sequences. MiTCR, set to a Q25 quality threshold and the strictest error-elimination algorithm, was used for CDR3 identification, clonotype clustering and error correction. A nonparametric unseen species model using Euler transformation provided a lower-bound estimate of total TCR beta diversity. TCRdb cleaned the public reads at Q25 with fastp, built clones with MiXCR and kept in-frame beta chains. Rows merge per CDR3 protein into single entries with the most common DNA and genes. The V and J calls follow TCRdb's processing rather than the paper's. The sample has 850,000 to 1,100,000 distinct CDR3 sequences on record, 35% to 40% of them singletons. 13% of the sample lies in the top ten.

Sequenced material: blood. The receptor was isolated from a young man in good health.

The CDR3 sequence is CASASGTANTEAFF. The DNA sequence is given as TGCGCCAGCGCGTCAGGGACAGCAAACACTGAAGCTTTCTTT. The sequence is built from TRBV5-1 and TRBJ1-1; 7 of the junction bases match TRBD1. The junction shows trimming of 7 bases on V and 2 bases on J, and the gene matches do not reach 8 bases of it. Via the germline V gene, CDR1 is SGHRS and CDR2 YFSETQ. Taken from cysteine to phenylalanine, the CDR3 has 14 residues. Just CDR3 DNA is preserved here, 42 bases in frame from base 1.